These 22 T cell receptor beta chains were all obtained from the same sample, sequenced in a study of regulatory T cells in long-lasting Graves disease. Time point here: persistent/refractory GD, antithyroid drugs over 5 years with positive TRAb. There was RNA extracted from PBMCs, and the TCR library was made from it. To make TCR beta libraries, researchers used iRepertoire HTBI primers and Arm-PCR of CDR3 regions. Each CDR3 protein gets one entry after TCRdb re-called the multiplex PCR reads with MiXCR. The profile covers 600,000 to 850,000 distinct CDR3 sequences, with roughly 30% appearing a single time and under 55% taken by the ten largest. The sequences come from peripheral blood mononuclear cells (PBMCs), collected when the disease was refractory, from a patient treated with antithyroid drugs. These receptors originate from a female donor with Graves disease.

This clonotype has a single count. The chain joins TRBV6-2 or TRBV6-3 to TRBJ1-4, with a weak D call TRBD1 (5 bases). This CDR3 contains 17 residues. Germline loops: CDR1 MNHEY, CDR2 SVGEGT. Trimming took off 1 base at V and 3 bases at J, with 15 bases between the two ends. CDR3: CASSYWSGGSANEKLFF. Here the CDR3 DNA reads TGTGCCAGCAGTTACTGGTCCGGGGGATCAGCTAATGAAAAACTGTTTTTT.

The chain has TRBV27 and TRBJ1-6, with a weak D call TRBD1 (6 bases). V shed 3 bases and J shed 9 bases, with 12 bases lying between them. This CDR3 region has 14 residues. CDR1 MNHEY and CDR2 SMNVEV come from the germline V gene (reference sequence). The CDR3 loop is CASSFPGGLSPLHF. In nucleotides, the CDR3 is TGTGCCAGCAGTTTTCCCGGGGGCCTTTCACCCCTCCACTTT.

This rearrangement joins TRBV20-1 to TRBJ2-5; 9 bases are a match to TRBD2. J lost 4 bases, V lost 7 bases, and 4 bases had no gene match. The CDR3 length is 12 residues. From germline, CDR1 is DFQATT and CDR2 SNEGSKA (reference sequence). The CDR3: CSVASGAETQYF. The CDR3 DNA follows: TGCAGTGTAGCTAGCGGGGCAGAGACCCAGTACTTC.

This clonotype has more than one count but fewer than ten. Here the CDR3 DNA reads TGTGCCAGCAGCACAGGGGTTGAAAAACTGTTTTTT. This translates into CASSTGVEKLFF. V is TRBV28 and J is TRBJ1-4; the match to TRBD1 covers 7 bases. This CDR3 contains 12 residues. With 6 bases clipped from V and 7 bases from J, the junction kept 2 bases outside the gene matches. The germline V gene has CDR1 MDHEN and CDR2 SYDVKM.

Of note for this clonotype: The junction and the germline gene differ at one end; a read error may be behind it. The chain uses TRBV6-2 or TRBV6-3 and TRBJ2-7; 7 nucleotides align to TRBD1. This CDR3 spans 15 amino acids. Germline-derived CDR1 and CDR2 are MNHEY and SVGEGT. In DNA, the CDR3 is TGTGCCAGCACTTACGAGTCCCCAGGGGGTTACGAGCAGTACTTC. Translating gives CASTYESPGGYEQYF.

This chain joins TRBV20-1 and TRBJ1-4, with 8 bases that match TRBD1. The V gene's germline CDR1 is DFQATT and CDR2 SNEGSKA (reference sequence). Trimming at V came to 0 bases and at J to 3 bases, leaving 3 bases not matched to a gene. This CDR3 has 15 residues. This CDR3 reads CSARDPRGPNEKLFF. CDR3 coding DNA: TGCAGTGCTAGAGACCCCAGGGGGCCTAATGAAAAACTGTTTTTT.

The chain links TRBV19 to TRBJ2-7; no definite D call. Trimming cost V 3 bases and J 6 bases, with 6 bases left between them. The CDR3 runs to 11 residues. Germline V gives CDR1 LNHDA, CDR2 SQIVND (reference sequence). CDR3 loop: CASSIGSEQYF. CDR3 coding DNA: TGTGCCAGTAGTATCGGAAGCGAGCAGTACTTC.

Many counts were recorded for this clonotype. This chain connects TRBV12-3 or TRBV12-4 to TRBJ2-7; TRBD1 agrees at 9 bases. This CDR3 comprises 16 residues. The V segment lost 5 bases and the J segment 2 bases; nucleotides outside the gene matches: 10. CDR3 DNA: TGTGCCAGCAGTCCAAGGACAGGGGTGATTCCCTACGAGCAGTACTTC. Residues: CASSPRTGVIPYEQYF.

The chain employs TRBV6-1 and TRBJ2-4, with D perhaps TRBD1 (6 bases). The CDR3 is 15 amino acids. Per germline, CDR1 MNHNS and CDR2 SASEGT. The germline V and J ends were trimmed by 1 base and 3 bases, with 10 bases remaining between them. CDR3 residues: CASSEEEQGKNIQYF. For the CDR3, the DNA is TGTGCCAGCAGTGAAGAGGAACAGGGCAAAAACATTCAGTACTTC.

The V call is TRBV7-9, the J call TRBJ1-5; maybe TRBD1 (6 bases). Looked up from germline, CDR1 is SEHNR and CDR2 is FQNEAQ (reference sequence). Trimming took 1 base from V and 4 from J, leaving 11 bases between them. This CDR3 region has 15 residues. The CDR3 spells CASSLEGTLNQPQHF. Written as DNA, the CDR3 is TGTGCCAGCAGCTTAGAGGGGACATTAAATCAGCCCCAGCATTTT.

At least ten counts were recorded for this clonotype. The genes are TRBV2 and TRBJ1-2, with D unresolved. Germline CDR1 and CDR2: SNHLY and FYNNEI. V lost 7 bases and J lost 5, with 17 bases in between. CDR3 length: 14 residues. DNA of the CDR3: TGTGCCAGCACGAGGGAGGACCGCGGTTATGGCTACACCTTC. Its protein product is CASTREDRGYGYTF.

The table lists this clonotype with a few counts. The chain carries TRBV20-1 and TRBJ1-1, with D possibly TRBD1 on 5 matching bases. CDR1 and CDR2 (germline): DFQATT, SNEGSKA (reference sequence). The V and J ends lost 4 bases and 2 bases respectively, with 11 bases between them. The CDR3 loop spans 13 amino acids. CDR3 bases: TGCAGTGCTACCCGGGACGGTAACACTGAAGCTTTCTTT. This gives the protein CSATRDGNTEAFF.

The V gene is TRBV7-3, the J gene TRBJ2-4; D call uncertain. There are 13 residues in the CDR3. From germline, CDR1 is SGHTA and CDR2 FQGTGA. Trimming stripped 8 bases from V and 1 base from J, with 9 bases between. The CDR3 DNA follows: TGTGCCAGCCAGCCTACGGCCAAAAACATTCAGTACTTC. Translation gives CASQPTAKNIQYF. Combining the CDR3 with reference TRBV7-3 and TRBJ2-4 gives the whole variable domain GAGVSQTPSNKVTEKGKYVELRCDPISGHTALYWYRQSLGQGPEFLIYFQGTGAADDSGLPNDRFFAVRPEGSVSTLKIQRTERGDSAVYLCASQPTAKNIQYFGAGTRLSVL.

This clonotype turned up a few times. V gene TRBV12-3 or TRBV12-4 combines with J gene TRBJ2-2; 9 bases agree with TRBD1. The CDR3 spans 19 residues. J was trimmed by 6 bases and V by 3 bases; bases with no gene match: 17. CDR3 loop: CASSFGGEPGTGYPGELFF. The CDR3 DNA reads as TGTGCCAGCAGTTTTGGTGGGGAGCCGGGGACAGGGTACCCCGGGGAGCTGTTTTTT.

The chain joins TRBV5-1 to TRBJ1-2, with 7 bases lining up with TRBD1. CDR1 and CDR2 (germline): SGHRS, YFSETQ. V trimming: 4 bases; J trimming: 6 bases; junction bases outside the gene matches: 3. The CDR3 length is 12 residues. CDR3 DNA: TGCGCCAGCAGCCCGGGGACAGATGGCTACACCTTC. Protein sequence: CASSPGTDGYTF.

The J gene is TRBJ2-7, the V gene TRBV20-1; 7 bases map to TRBD2. Germline lookup yields CDR1 DFQATT and CDR2 SNEGSKA (reference sequence). The V gene end was trimmed by 8 bases and the J gene end by 1 base; junction bases not matched to a gene: 5. The CDR3 sequence is 12 residues long. The CDR3 is CSMTSSSYEQYF. In DNA form, the CDR3 reads TGCAGTATGACTAGCAGTTCCTACGAGCAGTACTTC.

J is TRBJ2-7 and V is TRBV6-1; tentative D call: TRBD2 (5 bases). Germline loops: CDR1 MNHNS, CDR2 SASEGT. CDR3 length: 12 amino acids. Trimming took off 7 bases at V and 9 bases at J, with 16 bases between the two ends. The CDR3 region is CASNSPERVQYF. The CDR3 coding sequence is TGTGCCAGCAACTCCCCGGAGAGGGTGCAGTACTTC.

This clonotype came up many times. The V and J genes are TRBV6-2 or TRBV6-3 and TRBJ2-7; 7 bases align to TRBD2. The trim removed 8 bases at V and 0 bases at J, leaving 1 base unmatched. This CDR3 is built from 12 residues. The germline gives CDR1 MNHEY, CDR2 SVGEGT. CDR3 bases: TGTGCCAGCCGGGGGGACTCCTACGAGCAGTACTTC. Its translation: CASRGDSYEQYF.

This clonotype was seen just once. One end of the junction varies from germline; a read error may be responsible. This chain connects TRBV12-3 or TRBV12-4 to TRBJ1-1; TRBD1 matches at 9 bases. The CDR3 totals 14 residues. The CDR3 here is CAGRLTGGNTEAFF. In DNA form, the CDR3 reads TGTGCCGGCAGACTGACAGGGGGGAACACTGAAGCTTTCTTT.

V usage is TRBV6-5 and J usage is TRBJ1-2, with 12 bases that match TRBD1. The V gene end was trimmed by 2 bases and the J gene end by 7 bases; junction bases not matched to a gene: 5. Germline CDR1 MNHEY, CDR2 SVGAGI. The CDR3 runs 15 residues. The CDR3 DNA is TGTGCCAGCAGTTACCACGGGGACAGGGGGCCTGGCTACACCTTC. It encodes CASSYHGDRGPGYTF.

This chain uses TRBV18 with TRBJ1-3; D call uncertain. This CDR3 region has 16 residues. Looked up from germline, CDR1 is KGHSH and CDR2 is LQKENI. The V end was cut by 4 bases, the J end by 0 bases, with 13 bases between. The CDR3 protein is CASSLSSPASGNTIYF. Written as DNA, the CDR3 is TGTGCCAGCTCACTCAGCTCCCCAGCCTCTGGAAACACCATATATTTT.

This clonotype showed up many times. The chain joins TRBV28 to TRBJ2-4; D unclear. Trimming removed 6 bases from V and 1 base from J, with 7 bases in between. The CDR3 sequence is 13 residues long. The germline V gene encodes CDR1 MDHEN and CDR2 SYDVKM. CDR3 DNA sequence: TGTGCCAGCAGACCCTCGGCCAAAAACATTCAGTACTTC. Its translation: CASRPSAKNIQYF.